This T cell receptor (beta chain) was obtained from a study of blood T cell repertoires in COVID-19. Across the whole study: Samples of COVID-19 (acute and convalescent) were obtained from the United States, Italy and Spain.

Here immunoSEQ multiplex PCR was the method, and the copy in TCRdb shows in-frame clones only, minus some. The sample consists of about 170,000 clones, around 83% of them appearing once. The germline gives CDR1 SGHDT, CDR2 YYEEEE. The germline V and J ends were trimmed by 0 bases and 3 bases, with 10 bases remaining between them. The CDR3 runs 16 residues. This chain uses TRBV5-6 with TRBJ2-6; D remains unclear. The clonotype originates from a man aged 50 to 59 with active or convalescent COVID-19. The sample consisted of peripheral blood. CDR3 amino acids: CASSLDGSGGANVLTF. DNA of the CDR3: TGTGCCAGCAGCTTGGACGGTTCGGGTGGGGCCAACGTCCTGACTTTC.